The 3 T cell receptor beta chains given below trace back to one sample, sequenced in a study of memory CD4+ T cells and cytomegalovirus serostatus. Sequencing was performed with immunoSEQ multiplex PCR; in TCRdb, only in-frame clones are kept and a portion is missing. The data hold about 100,000 clones, with roughly 80% observed a single time. Single viable CD3+CD4+CD8-CD45RO+ cells were sorted as the memory CD4+ T cells. Sequencing input: memory CD4+ T cells from blood. These receptors came from an adult in good health and CMV-seropositive.

This sequence joins TRBV6-1 and TRBJ1-1, with D hard to call. The CDR3 extends over 14 amino acids. Per the germline V gene, CDR1 is MNHNS and CDR2 is SASEGT. V was pared by 7 bases and J by 0 bases, with 12 bases between. The DNA for the CDR3 is TGTGCCAGCATTCGAAGCCTAATGAACACTGAAGCTTTCTTT. Translated: CASIRSLMNTEAFF.

This chain links TRBV10-3 with TRBJ2-5, with TRBD2 as a possible D gene (5 bases). CDR3 length: 14 residues. Trimming stripped 5 bases from V and 0 bases from J, with 10 bases between. Germline V gene sequence: CDR1 ENHRY, CDR2 SYGVKD. CDR3 nucleotides: TGTGCCATCAGTTATGAGGGTAACCAAGAGACCCAGTACTTC. It codes for CAISYEGNQETQYF.

V is TRBV28 and J is TRBJ2-7; D is undetermined. Trimming removed 3 bases at V and 0 bases at J, with 9 bases between. Germline assignment: CDR1 MDHEN and CDR2 SYDVKM. This CDR3 is 14 amino acids long. The CDR3 DNA sequence: TGTGCCAGCAGTTTTGGGAAGTACTCCTACGAGCAGTACTTC. This gives the protein CASSFGKYSYEQYF.